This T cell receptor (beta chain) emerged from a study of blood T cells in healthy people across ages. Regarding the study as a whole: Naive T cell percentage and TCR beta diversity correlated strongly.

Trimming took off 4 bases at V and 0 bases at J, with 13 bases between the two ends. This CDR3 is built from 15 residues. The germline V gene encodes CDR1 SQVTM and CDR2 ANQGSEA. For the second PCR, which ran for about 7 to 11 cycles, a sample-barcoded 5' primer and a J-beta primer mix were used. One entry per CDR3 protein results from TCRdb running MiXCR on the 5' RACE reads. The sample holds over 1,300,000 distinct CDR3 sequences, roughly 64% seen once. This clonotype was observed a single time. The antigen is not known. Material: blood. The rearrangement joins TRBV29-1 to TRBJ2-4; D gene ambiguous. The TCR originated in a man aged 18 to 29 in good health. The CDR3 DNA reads TGCAGCGTTGCGAAATCCCGTAGAGCCAAAAACATTCAGTACTTC. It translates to CSVAKSRRAKNIQYF.